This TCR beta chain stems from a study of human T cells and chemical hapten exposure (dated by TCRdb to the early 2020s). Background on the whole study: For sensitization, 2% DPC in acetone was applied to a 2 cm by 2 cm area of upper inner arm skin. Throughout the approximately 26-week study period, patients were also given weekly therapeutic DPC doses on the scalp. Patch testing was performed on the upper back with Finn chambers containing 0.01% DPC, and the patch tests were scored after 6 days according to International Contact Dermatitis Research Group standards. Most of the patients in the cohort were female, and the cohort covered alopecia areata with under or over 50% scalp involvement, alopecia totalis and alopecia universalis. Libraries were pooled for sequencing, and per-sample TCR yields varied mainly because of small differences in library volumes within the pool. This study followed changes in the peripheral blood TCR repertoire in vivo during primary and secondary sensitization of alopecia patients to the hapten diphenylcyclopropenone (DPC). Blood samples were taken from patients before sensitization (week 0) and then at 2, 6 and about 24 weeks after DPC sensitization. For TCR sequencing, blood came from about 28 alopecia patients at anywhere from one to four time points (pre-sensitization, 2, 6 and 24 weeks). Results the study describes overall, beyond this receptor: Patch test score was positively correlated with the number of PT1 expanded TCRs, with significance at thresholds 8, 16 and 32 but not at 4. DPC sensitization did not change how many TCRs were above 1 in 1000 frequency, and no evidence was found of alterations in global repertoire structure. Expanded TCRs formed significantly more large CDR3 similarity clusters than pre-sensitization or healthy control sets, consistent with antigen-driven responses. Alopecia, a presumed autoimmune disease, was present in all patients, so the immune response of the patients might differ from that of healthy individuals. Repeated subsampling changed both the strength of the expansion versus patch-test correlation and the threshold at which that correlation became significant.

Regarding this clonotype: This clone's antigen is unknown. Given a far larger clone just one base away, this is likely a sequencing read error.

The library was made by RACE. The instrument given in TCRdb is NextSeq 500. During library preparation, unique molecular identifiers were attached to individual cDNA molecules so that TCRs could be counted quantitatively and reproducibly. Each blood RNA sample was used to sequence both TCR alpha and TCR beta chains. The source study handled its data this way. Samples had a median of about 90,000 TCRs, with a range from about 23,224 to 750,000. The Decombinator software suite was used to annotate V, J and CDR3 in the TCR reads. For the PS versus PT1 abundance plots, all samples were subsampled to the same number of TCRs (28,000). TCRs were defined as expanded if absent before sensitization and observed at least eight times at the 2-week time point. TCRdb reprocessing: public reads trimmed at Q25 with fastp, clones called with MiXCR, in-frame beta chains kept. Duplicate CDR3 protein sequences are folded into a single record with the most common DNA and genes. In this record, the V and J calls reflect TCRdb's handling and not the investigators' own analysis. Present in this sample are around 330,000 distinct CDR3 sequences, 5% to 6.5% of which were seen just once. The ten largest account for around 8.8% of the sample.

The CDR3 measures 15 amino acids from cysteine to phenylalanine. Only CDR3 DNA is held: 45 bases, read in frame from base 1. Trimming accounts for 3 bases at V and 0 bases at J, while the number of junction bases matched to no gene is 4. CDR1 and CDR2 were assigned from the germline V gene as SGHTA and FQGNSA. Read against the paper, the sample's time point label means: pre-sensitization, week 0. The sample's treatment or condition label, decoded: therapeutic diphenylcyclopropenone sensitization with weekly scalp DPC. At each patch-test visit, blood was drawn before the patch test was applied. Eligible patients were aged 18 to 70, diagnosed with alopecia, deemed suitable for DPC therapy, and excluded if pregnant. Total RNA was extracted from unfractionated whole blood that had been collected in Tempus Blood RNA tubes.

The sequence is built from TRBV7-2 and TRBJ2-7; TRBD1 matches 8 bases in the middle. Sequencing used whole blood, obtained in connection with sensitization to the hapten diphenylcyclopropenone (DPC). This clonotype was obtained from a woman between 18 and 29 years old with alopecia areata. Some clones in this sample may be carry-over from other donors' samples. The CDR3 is CASSFGQGSSYEQYF. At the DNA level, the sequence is TGTGCCAGCAGCTTTGGACAGGGAAGCTCCTACGAGCAGTACTTC.